These T cell receptor beta chains were read from a single sample in a study of blood T cells in healthy people across ages. From the 5' RACE reads, TCRdb called clonotypes with MiXCR, one entry per CDR3 protein. The data contain approximately 670,000 distinct CDR3 sequences, around 41% of them seen just once; the ten biggest clones take up approximately 29%. The sample comprised blood. Receptors were obtained from an older man in good health. CDR3s include the opening cysteine and the closing phenylalanine or tryptophan. Each record gives: D gene, J gene, V gene, clone size, CDR3 DNA, CDR3 protein. D genes are given only for firm matches. Size tells how often a clone was seen (once, few, many) or the class of an expanded clone, and some rows leave it out.

>TRBD1|TRBJ1-2|TRBV27|few
TGTGCCAGCAGGGGGACAGGGATCATATATGGTTACACCTTC
CASRGTGIIYGYTF
>NA|TRBJ2-3|TRBV24-1|NA
TGTGCCACCAGTGATCACAGAATGCCCACAGATACGCAGTATTTT
CATSDHRMPTDTQYF
>TRBD1|TRBJ2-7|TRBV5-1|few
TGCGCCAGTTCCGGGACAGTTGGCTACGAGCAGTACTTC
CASSGTVGYEQYF
>NA|TRBJ2-7|TRBV20-1|NA
TGCAGTGCTACTGACTCCAATCGCCGCTACGAGCAGTACTTC
CSATDSNRRYEQYF
>NA|TRBJ2-7|TRBV10-3|few
TGTGCCATCAGTGATGTAGGGGCCGAGCAGTACTTC
CAISDVGAEQYF
>NA|TRBJ2-5|TRBV20-1|NA
TGCAGTGCTATAAACCGAGAGACCCAGTACTTC
CSAINRETQYF
>NA|TRBJ2-3|TRBV7-2|NA
TGTGCCAGCAGCGTAGTGCGCGGGGACACAGATACGCAGTATTTT
CASSVVRGDTDTQYF
>TRBD2|TRBJ2-5|TRBV5-1|NA
TGCGCCAGCAGCTTGGCCCCCGGGACTAGCGGGGCCCTACAAGAGACCCAGTACTTC
CASSLAPGTSGALQETQYF
>NA|TRBJ2-6|TRBV27|NA
TGTGCCAGCAGTTTCAGGGTTAATGGGGCCAACGTCCTGACTTTC
CASSFRVNGANVLTF
>NA|TRBJ1-1|TRBV27|NA
TGTGCCAGCAGTCCCCGGACAGAGAACACTGAAGCTTTCTTT
CASSPRTENTEAFF